The source of this T cell receptor (beta chain) is a study of T cell changes during pregnancy in multiple sclerosis. CDR3 length equals 16 residues. Unmatched junction bases numbered 7, after V lost 2 bases and J lost 4 bases. CDR1 MNHEY and CDR2 SVGAGI come from the germline V gene. Sequencing was performed with immunoSEQ multiplex PCR; in TCRdb, only in-frame clones are kept and a portion is missing. The table has about 83,000 clones, about 90% seen once. The rearrangement links TRBV6-5 to TRBJ2-1; 8 bases align to TRBD2. The clonotype was recovered from a female donor in good health, serving as a control in a pregnancy study. Some clones in this sample may be carry-over from other donors' samples. The sample was PBMCs, taken in the first trimester of pregnancy. CDR3 DNA sequence: TGTGCCAGCAGTTACGAACCGAGCGGGAGTTACAATGAGCAGTTCTTC. Translating it yields CASSYEPSGSYNEQFF.